Presented here are 2 T cell receptor beta chains from one specimen sequenced in a study of response to subunit inactivated influenza vaccine. TCRdb re-called the RT-PCR reads through MiXCR, storing one row per CDR3 protein. The sample consists of around 710,000 distinct CDR3 sequences, 11% to 15% of them appearing once. The sample consisted of PBMCs from blood, taken 14 to 15 days before vaccination. These TCRs come from a man aged 50 to 60 who received an inactivated influenza vaccine.

There are many counts of this clonotype. The gene calls are TRBV11-2 and TRBJ2-3; D not resolved. V shed 5 bases and J shed 6 bases, with 15 bases lying between them. Germline assignment: CDR1 SGHAT and CDR2 FQNNGV. The CDR3 totals 14 residues. Here the CDR3 reads CASSVMALADTQYF. As DNA, the CDR3 is TGTGCCAGCAGCGTGATGGCCCTTGCGGATACGCAGTATTTT.

This clonotype was detected ten times or more. The rearrangement uses TRBV29-1 and TRBJ2-1; the D call may be TRBD1 or TRBD2 (5 bases each). The germline gives CDR1 SQVTM, CDR2 ANQGSEA. The length of the CDR3 is 14 residues. V gave up 3 bases and J gave up 9 bases, with 18 bases separating them. The DNA of the CDR3 is TGCAGCGTTGAGATTCCCCCGAGGGACGGTGAGCAGTTCTTC. Protein: CSVEIPPRDGEQFF.